The sequence of this T cell receptor (beta chain) was determined in a study of control samples from healthy donors and cancer patients. V lost 5 bases and J lost 3, with 10 bases in between. This CDR3 comprises 13 residues. Germline V lookup: CDR1 LNHDA, CDR2 SQIVND (reference sequence). Measured with immunoSEQ multiplex PCR; TCRdb has only the in-frame clones, and not every one. The sample yields 150,000 to 200,000 clones, 70% to 90% seen once. The TCR was taken from a man aged 25-40 years in good health. The V gene is TRBV19, the J gene TRBJ1-2, with D unclear. Sequenced sample: blood. The CDR3 DNA reads as TGTGCCAGTAGTGATCGAACGGACTATGGCTACACCTTC. As protein: CASSDRTDYGYTF. The full variable domain, with the rest looked up from reference TRBV19 and TRBJ1-2, is DGGITQSPKYLFRKEGQNVTLSCEQNLNHDAMYWYRQDPGQGLRLIYYSQIVNDFQKGDIAEGYSVSREKKESFPLTVTSAQKNPTAFYLCASSDRTDYGYTFGSGTRLTVV.